The rows below give T cell receptor beta chains drawn from one sample of a study of cytomegalovirus exposure and HLA in healthy donors. TCRdb's table, derived via immunoSEQ multiplex PCR, lists solely in-frame clones and lacks some. This table has tens of thousands of clones, 96% appearing once. Sequenced material: PBMCs. All receptors come from a man aged 18 to 30 in good health and CMV-seronegative. Both conserved end residues are part of each CDR3. Each record gives: J gene, D gene, V gene, CDR3 protein. D genes are given only for firm matches.

J: TRBJ1-1; D: TRBD1; V: TRBV6-4; CDR3: CASSAGTENTEAFF
J: TRBJ2-7; D: TRBD1; V: TRBV5-1; CDR3: CASSTGTGHSYEQYF
J: TRBJ2-7; D: TRBD1; V: TRBV30; CDR3: CAWRTRGPGEQYF
J: TRBJ2-5; D: .; V: TRBV5-6; CDR3: CASSFSSQETQYF
J: TRBJ1-6; D: TRBD1; V: TRBV9; CDR3: CASSPSGETGDSPLHF
J: TRBJ1-4; D: TRBD1; V: TRBV2; CDR3: CASTGQSTTNEKLFF
J: TRBJ2-3; D: .; V: TRBV11-3; CDR3: CASSPGQGGTDTQYF
J: TRBJ2-3; D: TRBD2; V: TRBV10-3; CDR3: CATLVSGSLDTQYF
J: TRBJ2-2; D: .; V: TRBV6-4; CDR3: CASSAGANTGELFF
J: TRBJ1-2; D: .; V: TRBV19; CDR3: CASTASGYGYTF
J: TRBJ2-6; D: TRBD1; V: TRBV6-4; CDR3: CASSDGTGGSGANVLTF
J: TRBJ1-2; D: .; V: TRBV28; CDR3: CASRSPGDYGYTF
J: TRBJ1-2; D: TRBD1; V: TRBV29-1; CDR3: CSVAWTGGTYGYTF
J: TRBJ2-1; D: .; V: TRBV18; CDR3: CASSPTGPDEQFF
J: TRBJ1-6; D: .; V: TRBV5-4; CDR3: CASSLGGNSYNSPLHF
J: TRBJ2-3; D: .; V: TRBV5-4; CDR3: CASSSLTAGTLSTDTQYF